This T cell receptor beta chain comes out of a study of cytomegalovirus exposure and HLA in healthy donors. On the study more broadly: There were about 86 million unique TCRs (from HLA-typed donors) in an early data release.

This clone was seen a single time. As yet, its antigen is unknown. The CDR3 extends over 18 amino acids. V lost 7 bases and J lost 0; bases outside the gene matches: 10. The V gene's germline CDR1 is LGHNT and CDR2 FRNRAP. Study-level results: Analysis performed later showed TCR beta chains linked to HLA being more clonally expanded than equally common others.

PCR employed 60 Vbeta and 13 Jbeta primers. The protocol was immunoSEQ multiplex PCR, while the TCRdb copy is restricted to in-frame clones and leaves out a portion. The sample contains 100,000 to 150,000 clones, around 84% of which appear only once. Sequencing input: PBMCs. The sequence was collected from a man aged 50 to 60 in good health and CMV-seronegative. The chain uses TRBV12-5 and TRBJ2-6; 9 nucleotides match TRBD2. For the CDR3, the DNA is TGTGCTAGTGCGCTGGTGCGGGGGGGACTCTCTGGGGCCAACGTCCTGACTTTC. Its translation: CASALVRGGLSGANVLTF.